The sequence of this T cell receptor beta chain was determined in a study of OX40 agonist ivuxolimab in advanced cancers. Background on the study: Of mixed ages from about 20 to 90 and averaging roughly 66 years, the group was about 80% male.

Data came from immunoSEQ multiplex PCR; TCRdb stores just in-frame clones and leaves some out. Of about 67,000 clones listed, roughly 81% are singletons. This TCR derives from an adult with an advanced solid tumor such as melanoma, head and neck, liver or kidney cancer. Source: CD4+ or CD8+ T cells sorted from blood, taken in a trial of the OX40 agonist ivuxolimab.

CDR3 loop: CASSLEMLDEKLFF. The CDR3 region has the DNA TGTGCCAGCAGCTTAGAGATGTTGGATGAAAAACTGTTTTTT. The chain uses TRBV7-8 and TRBJ1-4, with D unresolved. Trimming shortened V by 1 base and J by 6 bases, and 9 bases separated the two germline ends. Germline CDR1 and CDR2: SGHVS and FQNEAQ. CDR3 length: 14 amino acids.